This paragraph covers one TCR beta chain sequence. Its target antigen remains unknown. Base quality data are lacking; no much larger clone is found one base away. This sample is part of a study of blood T cell repertoires in COVID-19 (dated by TCRdb to 2020 to 2021). Background on the whole study: Collaborator samples came from the United States, Italy and Spain and covered acute and convalescent phases of COVID-19. The prospective study material was composed of cDNA or gDNA derived from T cells, B-cell-depleted T cells, or PBMCs. Subjects who had been exposed to COVID-19, were actively infected with it, or had recovered from it provided the deeply sampled blood TCRbeta repertoires that made up the dataset. The repertoires were released in a freely available public database intended as a resource for research on the immune response to SARS-CoV-2. The samples were drawn from two sources: the first 160 participants of the ongoing ImmuneRACE study, and 1,200 or so subjects contributed by 6 global collaborators. The sample metadata nearly always contained a de-identified subject ID, COVID-19 status, age in years and sex. Where available, HLA class I and class II types were obtained from metadata supplied by the sample provider rather than from assay-based typing.

Enrolling through a virtual design, the prospective study's participants ranged in age from roughly 18 to 89 years and lived across some 22 United States geographic areas. In the prospective study, cohorts were assigned on the basis of participant-reported clinical history obtained from a screening survey and a study questionnaire. Exposed participants had been in contact, within 2 weeks of entering the study, with a person who had a PCR-confirmed or clinician-diagnosed case of COVID-19. In the prospective study, mobile phlebotomists collected whole blood, serum and a nasopharyngeal or oropharyngeal swab from each participant. Over a roughly 2-month period, participants in the prospective study had the option of providing additional blood draws and questionnaires. Prospective study blood samples were shipped either frozen or at room temperature before DNA extraction. Germline trimming: 2 bases from V, 5 bases from J; junction bases outside gene matches: 9. From cysteine to phenylalanine, the CDR3 is 16 amino acids long. The sequence is cut down to CDR3 DNA, 48 bases in frame from base 1. Based on the germline V gene, the CDR1 and CDR2 sequences are MNHEY and SVGAGI.

Here is what the overall study found, with its caveats: The amount of clinical and demographic metadata varied by source and participant and was provided uncurated.

The immunoSEQ Assay, a bias-controlled multiplex PCR, was used to amplify TCRbeta CDR3 regions from genomic DNA. As for the authors' bioinformatics: Within the assay, amplification of reference gene primers was used to estimate how many nucleated cells each sample contained. To quantify the absolute abundance of each unique TCRbeta CDR3 rearrangement, sequence reads were collapsed and filtered. For each sample, productive Simpson clonality was calculated as the square root of Simpson's diversity index across productive rearrangements. Not all clones reach the TCRdb copy of this immuneACCESS table, which keeps in-frame sequences only. Checked studies attribute under half of the gap to unresolved V genes and leave the rest unexplained. V and J calls and clone size are copied from that table; D and trimming were computed from the DNA. Present in this sample are about 430,000 clones, roughly 90% of which were seen just once. Together, the top ten hold approximately 1.5% of the sample.

The receptor comes from a woman aged 18-29 years who had been exposed to COVID-19. The material sequenced was PBMCs or T cells enriched from blood (not recorded which). This sequence uses TRBV6-5 and TRBJ2-5, with 9 bases in between that match TRBD1. CDR3 protein: CASSYQTGGAGETQYF. The DNA sequence reads TGTGCCAGCAGTTACCAAACAGGGGGCGCGGGGGAGACCCAGTACTTC.